The rows below give T cell receptor beta chains drawn from one sample of a study of control samples from healthy donors and cancer patients. The method was immunoSEQ multiplex PCR; TCRdb's version includes in-frame clones alone and lacks a portion of them. The sample holds approximately 87,000 clones, roughly 91% seen once. Material: blood. These receptors all come from a man between 45 and 60 years old in good health. Each CDR3 is given without its conserved first and last residue.

CDR3: ASSFGQDYGYT
V: TRBV5-6
J: TRBJ1-2

CDR3: ASSQETDRGISAF
V: TRBV4-3
J: TRBJ1-1

CDR3: ASSFNGENQPQH
V: TRBV5-1
J: TRBJ1-5

CDR3: SALTGGQQY
V: TRBV20-1
J: TRBJ2-7

CDR3: ASRLGQGRHNEQF
V: TRBV5-1
J: TRBJ2-1

CDR3: ASSQQGGDEKLF
V: TRBV5-6
J: TRBJ1-4

CDR3: ASSLGGGPTEAF
V: TRBV7-2
J: TRBJ1-1

CDR3: ASHPSGQGNSPLH
V: TRBV27
J: TRBJ1-6

CDR3: ASSPDRAGGNTIY
V: TRBV18
J: TRBJ1-3

CDR3: ATSDTGTGYYEQY
V: TRBV24-1
J: TRBJ2-7

CDR3: AWSEQLNEKLF
V: TRBV30
J: TRBJ1-4

CDR3: AISVGTGVYEQY
V: TRBV10-3
J: TRBJ2-7

CDR3: AIGVGGGAGNEQF
V: TRBV6-6
J: TRBJ2-1

CDR3: SVVHRQGVGYGYT
V: TRBV29-1
J: TRBJ1-2

CDR3: ASSARQGQPQH
V: TRBV10-2
J: TRBJ1-5

CDR3: ASSLYFASGANVLT
V: TRBV5-1
J: TRBJ2-6

CDR3: ASSLAGTGVTEAF
V: TRBV7-9
J: TRBJ1-1

CDR3: ASSLTGPMNTEAF
V: TRBV7-2
J: TRBJ1-1

CDR3: ASSYRRDNEQF
V: TRBV6-2/TRBV6-3
J: TRBJ2-1

CDR3: ATSDLQDREETQY
V: TRBV24-1
J: TRBJ2-5

CDR3: ASSRDRYTGELF
V: TRBV11-2
J: TRBJ2-2

CDR3: ASSPDRSGGDGYT
V: TRBV18
J: TRBJ1-2

CDR3: ASSLGQGSGANVLT
V: TRBV11-3
J: TRBJ2-6

CDR3: ASSLAWGIGELF
V: TRBV14
J: TRBJ2-2

CDR3: ASSISFGSPYGYT
V: TRBV19
J: TRBJ1-2

CDR3: ASSSEGPDYGYT
V: TRBV18
J: TRBJ1-2

CDR3: ASENLIGGQGGNTIY
V: TRBV2
J: TRBJ1-3

CDR3: ASSLTSPGMNTEAF
V: TRBV5-1
J: TRBJ1-1

CDR3: ATSEGDRANEKLF
V: TRBV24-1
J: TRBJ1-4

CDR3: ASSNGGSRNRNTQY
V: TRBV19
J: TRBJ2-3

CDR3: AWSPSLGRGYT
V: TRBV30
J: TRBJ1-2

CDR3: ASSSGADSTNTQY
V: TRBV9
J: TRBJ2-3

CDR3: ASSFGQGPESRSNGYT
V: TRBV5-1
J: TRBJ1-2

CDR3: ATSSDGDNQPQH
V: TRBV15
J: TRBJ1-5

CDR3: ASSVDSRSPLH
V: TRBV9
J: TRBJ1-6

CDR3: ATSDRGRDQETQY
V: TRBV24-1
J: TRBJ2-5

CDR3: ASSQADSFTGYT
V: TRBV4-1
J: TRBJ1-2

CDR3: ASSLRRGNEKLF
V: TRBV5-1
J: TRBJ1-4

CDR3: ASSVETQESQY
V: TRBV2
J: TRBJ2-5

CDR3: ASSQFGIGSPLH
V: TRBV14
J: TRBJ1-6

CDR3: ASSVTGNSGNTIY
V: TRBV7-8
J: TRBJ1-3

CDR3: ASSHSTGQGARDTQY
V: TRBV3-1/TRBV3-2
J: TRBJ2-3

CDR3: SANVGYTQY
V: TRBV20-1
J: TRBJ2-3

CDR3: ASSQGRSTEAF
V: TRBV3-1/TRBV3-2
J: TRBJ1-1

CDR3: SVEMGQKSSGNTIY
V: TRBV29-1
J: TRBJ1-3

CDR3: ASSLNGDRGGEQY
V: TRBV5-8
J: TRBJ2-7

CDR3: ASSQRNRQTQY
V: TRBV3-1/TRBV3-2
J: TRBJ2-5